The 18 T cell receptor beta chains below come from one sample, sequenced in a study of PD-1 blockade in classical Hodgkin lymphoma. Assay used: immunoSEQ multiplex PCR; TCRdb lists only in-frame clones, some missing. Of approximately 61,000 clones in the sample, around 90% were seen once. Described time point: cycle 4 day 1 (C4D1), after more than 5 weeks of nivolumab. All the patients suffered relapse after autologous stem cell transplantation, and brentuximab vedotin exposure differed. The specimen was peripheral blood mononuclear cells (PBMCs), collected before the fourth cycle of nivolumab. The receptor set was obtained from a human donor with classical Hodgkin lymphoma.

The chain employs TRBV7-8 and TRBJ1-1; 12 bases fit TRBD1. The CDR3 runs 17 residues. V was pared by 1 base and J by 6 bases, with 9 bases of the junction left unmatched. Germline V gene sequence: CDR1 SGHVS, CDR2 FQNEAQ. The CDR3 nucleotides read TGTGCCAGCAGCTTAGTTTCGGGACAGGGGGCTCGGGCTGAAGCTTTCTTT. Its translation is CASSLVSGQGARAEAFF.

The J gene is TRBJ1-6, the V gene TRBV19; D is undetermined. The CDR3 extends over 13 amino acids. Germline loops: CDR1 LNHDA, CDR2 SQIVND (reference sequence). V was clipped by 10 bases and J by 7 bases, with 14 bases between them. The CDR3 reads CAKEVHLNSPLHF. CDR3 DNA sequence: TGTGCCAAAGAGGTACACCTAAATTCACCCCTCCACTTT.

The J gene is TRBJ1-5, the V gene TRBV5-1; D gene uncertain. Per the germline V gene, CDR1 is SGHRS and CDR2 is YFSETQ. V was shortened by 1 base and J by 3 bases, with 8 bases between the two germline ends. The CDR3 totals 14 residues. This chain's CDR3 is CASSLSGNNQPQHF. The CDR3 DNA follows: TGCGCCAGCAGCTTGAGCGGAAACAATCAGCCCCAGCATTTT.

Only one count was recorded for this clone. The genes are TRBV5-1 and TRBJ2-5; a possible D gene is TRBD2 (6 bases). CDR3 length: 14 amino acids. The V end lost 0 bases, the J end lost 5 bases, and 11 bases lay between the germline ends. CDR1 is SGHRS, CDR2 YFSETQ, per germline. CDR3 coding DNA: TGCGCCAGCAGCTTGGTCGGGGCGGGGGAGACCCAGTACTTC. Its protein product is CASSLVGAGETQYF. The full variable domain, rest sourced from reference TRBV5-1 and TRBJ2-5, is KAGVTQTPRYLIKTRGQQVTLSCSPISGHRSVSWYQQTPGQGLQFLFEYFSETQRNKGNFPGRFSGRQFSNSRSEMNVSTLELGDSALYLCASSLVGAGETQYFGPGTRLLVL.

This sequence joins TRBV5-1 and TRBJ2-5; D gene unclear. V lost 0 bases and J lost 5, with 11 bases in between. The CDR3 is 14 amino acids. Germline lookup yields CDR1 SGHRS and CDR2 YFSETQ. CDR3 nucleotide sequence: TGCGCCAGCAGCTTGGAAGGTTTCGGGGAGACCCAGTACTTC. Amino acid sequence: CASSLEGFGETQYF.

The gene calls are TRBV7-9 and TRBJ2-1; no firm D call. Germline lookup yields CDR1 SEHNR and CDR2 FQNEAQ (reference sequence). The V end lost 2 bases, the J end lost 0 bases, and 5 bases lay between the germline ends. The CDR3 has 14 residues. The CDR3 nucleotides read TGTGCCAGCAGCTTACTAAGCTCCTACAATGAGCAGTTCTTC. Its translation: CASSLLSSYNEQFF.

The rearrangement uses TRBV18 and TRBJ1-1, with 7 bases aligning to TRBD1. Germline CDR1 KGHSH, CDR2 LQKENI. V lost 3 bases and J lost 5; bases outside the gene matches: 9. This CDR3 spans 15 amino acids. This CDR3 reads CASSPVMKQGTEAFF. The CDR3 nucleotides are TGTGCCAGCTCACCGGTTATGAAACAGGGGACTGAAGCTTTCTTT.

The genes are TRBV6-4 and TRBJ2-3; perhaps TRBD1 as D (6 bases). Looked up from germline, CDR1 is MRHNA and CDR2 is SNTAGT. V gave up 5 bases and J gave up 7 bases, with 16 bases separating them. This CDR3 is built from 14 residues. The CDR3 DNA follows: TGTGCCAGCAGTCCGGACAGCCCTGGGAATACGCAGTATTTT. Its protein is CASSPDSPGNTQYF.

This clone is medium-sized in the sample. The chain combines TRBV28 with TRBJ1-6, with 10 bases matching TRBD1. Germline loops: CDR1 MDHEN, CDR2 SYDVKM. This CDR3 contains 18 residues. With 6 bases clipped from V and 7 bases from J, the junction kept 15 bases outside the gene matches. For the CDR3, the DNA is TGTGCCAGCAGCCCTAGGAGCCCGGGACAGGGGTCCAATTCACCCCTCCACTTT. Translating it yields CASSPRSPGQGSNSPLHF.

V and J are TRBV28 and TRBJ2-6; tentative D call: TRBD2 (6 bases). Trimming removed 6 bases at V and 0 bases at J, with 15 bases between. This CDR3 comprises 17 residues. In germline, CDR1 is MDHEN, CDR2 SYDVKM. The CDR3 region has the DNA TGTGCCAGCAGGCGCTCCGGGACTGCCTCTGGGGCCAACGTCCTGACTTTC. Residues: CASRRSGTASGANVLTF.

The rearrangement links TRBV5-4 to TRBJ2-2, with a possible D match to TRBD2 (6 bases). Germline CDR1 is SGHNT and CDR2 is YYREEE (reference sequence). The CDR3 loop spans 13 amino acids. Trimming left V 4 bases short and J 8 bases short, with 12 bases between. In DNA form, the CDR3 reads TGTGCCAGCAGCCTCTGGGGGGTAGGGGAGCTGTTTTTT. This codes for CASSLWGVGELFF.

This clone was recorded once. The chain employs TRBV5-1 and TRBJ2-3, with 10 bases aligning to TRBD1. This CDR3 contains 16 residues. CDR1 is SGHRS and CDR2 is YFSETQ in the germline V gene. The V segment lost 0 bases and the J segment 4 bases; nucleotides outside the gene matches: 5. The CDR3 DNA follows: TGCGCCAGCAGCTTGGCCGGGACAGGGGAAGCAGATACGCAGTATTTT. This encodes CASSLAGTGEADTQYF.

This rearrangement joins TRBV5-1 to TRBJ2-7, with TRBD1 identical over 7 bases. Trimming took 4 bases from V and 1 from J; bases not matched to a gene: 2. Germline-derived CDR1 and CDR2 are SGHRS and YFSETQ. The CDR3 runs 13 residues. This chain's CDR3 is CASSQGQSYEQYF. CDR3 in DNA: TGCGCCAGCAGCCAGGGACAGTCCTACGAGCAGTACTTC.

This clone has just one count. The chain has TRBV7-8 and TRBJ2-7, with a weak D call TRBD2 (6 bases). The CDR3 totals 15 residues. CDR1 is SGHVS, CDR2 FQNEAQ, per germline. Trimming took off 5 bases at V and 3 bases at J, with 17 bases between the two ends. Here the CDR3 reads CASSVSGTEGYEQYF. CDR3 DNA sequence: TGTGCCAGCAGCGTGTCCGGGACTGAGGGCTACGAGCAGTACTTC.

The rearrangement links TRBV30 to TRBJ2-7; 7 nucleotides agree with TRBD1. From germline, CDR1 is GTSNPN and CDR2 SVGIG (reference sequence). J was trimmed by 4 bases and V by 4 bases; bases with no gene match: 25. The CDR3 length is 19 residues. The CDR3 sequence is CAWTMGWDSHTPEKYEQYF. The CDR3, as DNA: TGTGCCTGGACCATGGGGTGGGACAGCCACACACCCGAAAAATACGAGCAGTACTTC.

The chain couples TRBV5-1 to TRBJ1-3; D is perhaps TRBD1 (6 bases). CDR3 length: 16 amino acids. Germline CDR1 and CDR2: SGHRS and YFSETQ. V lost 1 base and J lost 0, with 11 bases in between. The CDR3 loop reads CASSLFVRGSGNTIYF. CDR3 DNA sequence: TGCGCCAGCAGCTTGTTTGTCAGGGGCTCTGGAAACACCATATATTTT.

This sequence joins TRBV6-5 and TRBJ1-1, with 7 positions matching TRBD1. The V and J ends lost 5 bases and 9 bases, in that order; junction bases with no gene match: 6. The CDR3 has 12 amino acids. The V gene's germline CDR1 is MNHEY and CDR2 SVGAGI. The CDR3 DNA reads TGTGCCAGCAGTCTCAGACAGGGAAAAGCTTTCTTT. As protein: CASSLRQGKAFF.

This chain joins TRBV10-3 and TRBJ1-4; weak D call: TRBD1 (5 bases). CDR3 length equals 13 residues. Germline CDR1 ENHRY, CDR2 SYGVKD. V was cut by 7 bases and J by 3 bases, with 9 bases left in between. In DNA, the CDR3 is TGTGCCATCATCTGGGGGTCTAATGAAAAACTGTTTTTT. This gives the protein CAIIWGSNEKLFF.